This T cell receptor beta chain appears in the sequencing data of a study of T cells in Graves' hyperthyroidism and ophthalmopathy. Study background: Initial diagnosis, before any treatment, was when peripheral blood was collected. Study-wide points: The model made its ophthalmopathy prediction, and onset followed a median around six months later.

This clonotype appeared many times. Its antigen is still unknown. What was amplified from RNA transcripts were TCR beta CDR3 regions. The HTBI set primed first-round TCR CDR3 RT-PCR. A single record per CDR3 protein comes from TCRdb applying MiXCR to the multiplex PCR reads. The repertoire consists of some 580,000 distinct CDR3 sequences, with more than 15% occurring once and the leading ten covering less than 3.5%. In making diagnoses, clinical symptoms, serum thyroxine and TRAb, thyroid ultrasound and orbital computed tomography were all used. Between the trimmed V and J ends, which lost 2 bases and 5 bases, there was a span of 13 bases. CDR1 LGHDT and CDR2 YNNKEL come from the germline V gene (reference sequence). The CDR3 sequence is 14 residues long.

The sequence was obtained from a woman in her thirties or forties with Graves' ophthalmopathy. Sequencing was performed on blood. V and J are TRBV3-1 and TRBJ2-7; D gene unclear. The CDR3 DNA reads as TGTGCCAGCAGCCAAAACCTGGGAATCGACGAGCAGTACTTC. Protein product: CASSQNLGIDEQYF.